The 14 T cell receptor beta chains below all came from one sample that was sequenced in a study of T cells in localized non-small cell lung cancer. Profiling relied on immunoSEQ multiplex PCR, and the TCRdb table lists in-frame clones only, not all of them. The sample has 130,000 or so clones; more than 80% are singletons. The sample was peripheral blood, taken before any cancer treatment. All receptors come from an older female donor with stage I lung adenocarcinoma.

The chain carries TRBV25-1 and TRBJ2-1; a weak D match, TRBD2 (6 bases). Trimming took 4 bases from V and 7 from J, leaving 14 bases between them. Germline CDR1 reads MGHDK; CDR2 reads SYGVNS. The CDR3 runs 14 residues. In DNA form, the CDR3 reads TGTGCCAGCAGTGGGGAGGAGGGCCGGAATGAGCAGTTCTTC. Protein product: CASSGEEGRNEQFF.

The CDR3 sequence: CASSFLGQGFHEQYF. Here the CDR3 DNA reads TGTGCCAGCAGTTTCCTAGGACAGGGGTTCCACGAGCAGTACTTC. The V gene is TRBV27, the J gene TRBJ2-7, with 9 bases matching TRBD1. After removal of 3 bases from V and 5 bases from J, the junction contained 8 bases not matched to a gene. From germline, CDR1 is MNHEY and CDR2 SMNVEV (reference sequence). The CDR3 consists of 15 residues.

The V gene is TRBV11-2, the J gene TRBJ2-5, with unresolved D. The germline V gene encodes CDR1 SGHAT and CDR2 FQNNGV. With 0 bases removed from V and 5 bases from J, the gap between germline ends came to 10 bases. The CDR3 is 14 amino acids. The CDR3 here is CASSLETVLETQYF. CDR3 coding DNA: TGTGCCAGCAGCTTAGAAACGGTATTGGAGACCCAGTACTTC.

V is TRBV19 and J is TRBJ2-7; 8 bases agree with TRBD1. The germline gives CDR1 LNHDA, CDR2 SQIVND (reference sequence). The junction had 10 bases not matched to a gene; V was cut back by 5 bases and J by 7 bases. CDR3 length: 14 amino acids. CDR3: CASSSRDRWGEQYF. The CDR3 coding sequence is TGTGCCAGTAGTTCTCGGGACAGGTGGGGTGAGCAGTACTTC.

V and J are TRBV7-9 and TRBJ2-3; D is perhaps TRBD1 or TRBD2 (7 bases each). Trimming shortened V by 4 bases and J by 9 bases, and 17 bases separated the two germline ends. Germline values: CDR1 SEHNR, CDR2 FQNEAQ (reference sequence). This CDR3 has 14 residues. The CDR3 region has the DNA TGTGCCAGCAGCTCCTCAGGGGGGGCAGGAACGCAGTATTTT. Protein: CASSSSGGAGTQYF.

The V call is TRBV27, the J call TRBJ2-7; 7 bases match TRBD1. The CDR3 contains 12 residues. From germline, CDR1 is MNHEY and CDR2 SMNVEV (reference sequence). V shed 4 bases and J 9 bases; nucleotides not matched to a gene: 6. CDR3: CASSSTGFLQYF. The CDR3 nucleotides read TGTGCCAGCAGTTCGACAGGGTTTCTGCAGTACTTC.

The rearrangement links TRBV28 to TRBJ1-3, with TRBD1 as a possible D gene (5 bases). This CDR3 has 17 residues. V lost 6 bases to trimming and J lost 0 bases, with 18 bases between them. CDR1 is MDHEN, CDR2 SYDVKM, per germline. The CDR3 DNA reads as TGTGCCAGCAGGGGAGGAGGGGCAGGGCTCTCTGGAAACACCATATATTTT. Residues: CASRGGGAGLSGNTIYF.

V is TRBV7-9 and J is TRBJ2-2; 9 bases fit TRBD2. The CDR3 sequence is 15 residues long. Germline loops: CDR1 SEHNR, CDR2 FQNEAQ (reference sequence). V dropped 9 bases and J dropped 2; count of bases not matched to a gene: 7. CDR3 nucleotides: TGTGCCAGTGTCAAAGCGGGAGGTAACACCGGGGAGCTGTTTTTT. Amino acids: CASVKAGGNTGELFF.

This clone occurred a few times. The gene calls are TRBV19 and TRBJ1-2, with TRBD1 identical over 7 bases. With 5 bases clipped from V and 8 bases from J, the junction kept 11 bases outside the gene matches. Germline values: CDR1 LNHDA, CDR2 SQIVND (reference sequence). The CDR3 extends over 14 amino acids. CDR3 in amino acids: CASSGGTEMWGYTF. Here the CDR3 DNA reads TGTGCCAGTAGTGGAGGGACAGAGATGTGGGGCTACACCTTC.

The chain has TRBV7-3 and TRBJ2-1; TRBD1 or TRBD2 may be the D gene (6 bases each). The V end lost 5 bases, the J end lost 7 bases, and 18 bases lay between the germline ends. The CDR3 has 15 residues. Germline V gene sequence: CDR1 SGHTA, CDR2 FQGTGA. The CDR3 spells CASSARRGEVNEQFF. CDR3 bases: TGTGCCAGCAGCGCAAGGAGGGGGGAAGTGAATGAGCAGTTCTTC.

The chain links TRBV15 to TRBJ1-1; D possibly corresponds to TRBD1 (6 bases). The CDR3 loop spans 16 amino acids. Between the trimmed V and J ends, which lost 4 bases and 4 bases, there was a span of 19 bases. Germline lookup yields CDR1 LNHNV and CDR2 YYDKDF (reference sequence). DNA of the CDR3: TGTGCCACCAGCAAAAACAGGGTAGCCTTGGGCACTGAAGCTTTCTTT. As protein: CATSKNRVALGTEAFF.

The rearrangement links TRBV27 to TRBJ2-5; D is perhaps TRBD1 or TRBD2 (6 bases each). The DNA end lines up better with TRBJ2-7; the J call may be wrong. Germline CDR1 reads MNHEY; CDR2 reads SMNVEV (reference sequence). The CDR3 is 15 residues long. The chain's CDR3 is CASSLFSGAGTEQYF. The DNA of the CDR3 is TGTGCCAGCAGTTTATTTTCGGGGGCGGGGACCGAGCAGTACTTC.

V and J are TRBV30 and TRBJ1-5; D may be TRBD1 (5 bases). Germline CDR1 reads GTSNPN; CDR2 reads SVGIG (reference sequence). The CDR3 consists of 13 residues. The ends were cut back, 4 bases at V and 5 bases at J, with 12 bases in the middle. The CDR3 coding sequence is TGTGCCTGGACCTTGTCGGGGGATCAGCCCCAGCATTTT. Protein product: CAWTLSGDQPQHF.

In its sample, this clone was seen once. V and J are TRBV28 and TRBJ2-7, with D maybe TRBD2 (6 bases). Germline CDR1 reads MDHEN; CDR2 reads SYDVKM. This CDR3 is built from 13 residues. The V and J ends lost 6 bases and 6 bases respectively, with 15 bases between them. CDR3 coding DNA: TGTGCCAGCAGCGCAATCGGGGGTGGCGAGCAGTACTTC. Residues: CASSAIGGGEQYF.